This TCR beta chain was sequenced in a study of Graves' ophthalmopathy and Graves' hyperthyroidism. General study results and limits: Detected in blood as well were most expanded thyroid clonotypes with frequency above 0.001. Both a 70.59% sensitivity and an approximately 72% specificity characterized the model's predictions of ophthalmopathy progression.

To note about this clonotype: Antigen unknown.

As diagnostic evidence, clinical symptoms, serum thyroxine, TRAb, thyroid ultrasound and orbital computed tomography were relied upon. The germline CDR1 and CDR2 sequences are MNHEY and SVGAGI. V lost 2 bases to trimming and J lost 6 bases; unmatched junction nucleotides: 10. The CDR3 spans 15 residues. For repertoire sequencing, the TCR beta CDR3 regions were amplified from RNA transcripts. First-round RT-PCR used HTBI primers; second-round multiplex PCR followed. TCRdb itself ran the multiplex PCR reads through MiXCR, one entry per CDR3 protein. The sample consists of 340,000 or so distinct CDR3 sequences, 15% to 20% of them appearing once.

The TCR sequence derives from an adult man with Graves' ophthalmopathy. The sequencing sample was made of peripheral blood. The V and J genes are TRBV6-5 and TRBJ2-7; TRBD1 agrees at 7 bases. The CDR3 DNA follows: TGTGCCAGCAGTTACCGACAGGGATTCCGTTCCGAGCAGTACTTC. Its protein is CASSYRQGFRSEQYF.